This T cell receptor (beta chain) emerged from a study of lymphopenia after photon versus proton radiotherapy. Points from the study as a whole: Under photons, naive T cells and diversity fell while effector/memory populations rose. After the lymphocyte nadir, photon-treated repertoires showed oligoclonal expansion, especially of CD8+ Temra cells.

Profiled with immunoSEQ multiplex PCR; TCRdb holds only in-frame clones, not every one. This sample has 89,000 or so clones, with 65% to 85% found just once. Concerning this clone: Its antigen is currently unknown.

V gave up 1 base and J gave up 2 bases, with 9 bases separating them. Germline values: CDR1 SGHNT, CDR2 YYREEE (reference sequence). This CDR3 contains 14 residues. The source material was peripheral blood, sampled from a patient treated with proton-based radiotherapy. This clonotype was sampled from a man aged 60-69 years with pancreatic cancer. The chain has TRBV5-4 and TRBJ1-2; tentative D call: TRBD1 (6 bases). The CDR3 coding sequence is TGTGCCAGCAGCTTGTTTGGACAGAACTATGGCTACACCTTC. This gives the protein CASSLFGQNYGYTF.